This section outlines one T cell receptor (beta chain) sequence together with its context. This sample was taken from a study of shared clonotypes between healthy human individuals. The authors ran the assay at deep level. Unsorted PBMC DNA was sequenced on ten immunoSEQ deep assay plates. The table came from immunoSEQ multiplex PCR; TCRdb's copy has only in-frame clones and leaves some out. This sample has some 470,000 clones, with over 60% found just once. V was pared by 0 bases and J by 8 bases, with 6 bases of the junction left unmatched. This CDR3 has 15 amino acids. Looked up from germline, CDR1 is SGHRS and CDR2 is YFSETQ.

This TCR was recovered from a woman aged 35 to 49 in good health. Some clones in this sample may be carry-over from other donors' samples. The J gene is TRBJ2-1, the V gene TRBV5-1, with 9 positions matching TRBD1. Source material: PBMCs. The CDR3 DNA follows: TGCGCCAGCAGCTTGGTTGGGACAGGGTTTGATGAGCAGTTCTTC. Its translation is CASSLVGTGFDEQFF.